These 2 T cell receptor beta chains were sequenced from one sample in a study of cytomegalovirus exposure and HLA in healthy donors. Primers included in the PCR were 60 Vbeta and 13 Jbeta primers. Clones were read by immunoSEQ multiplex PCR, and TCRdb kept only the in-frame ones, dropping some. The repertoire has around 100,000 clones, 85% of them found once; the top ten carry approximately 3.6%. Material for sequencing was PBMCs. These receptors were obtained from a man aged 30 to 45 in good health and CMV-seronegative.

The V and J genes are TRBV4-2 and TRBJ2-7, with D tentatively TRBD2 (6 bases). This CDR3 region has 18 residues. Trimming removed 0 bases at V and 0 bases at J, with 18 bases between. In germline, CDR1 is LGHNA, CDR2 YNFKEQ. CDR3 coding DNA: TGTGCCAGCAGCCAAGAAGGGGTGGCTAGCGTCGACTCCTACGAGCAGTACTTC. Amino acid sequence: CASSQEGVASVDSYEQYF.

The chain links TRBV6-5 to TRBJ1-2, with 8 bases lining up with TRBD1. V lost 6 bases to trimming and J lost 2 bases; unmatched junction nucleotides: 8. The V gene's germline CDR1 is MNHEY and CDR2 SVGAGI. The CDR3 has 15 residues. The CDR3 loop is CASRPRTGRNYGYTF. The DNA of the CDR3 is TGTGCCAGCAGACCTCGGACAGGGAGGAACTATGGCTACACCTTC.